One TCR beta chain is described in this entry. Its antigen remains unknown. The study ran its PCR with 60 Vbeta and 13 Jbeta primers. Method: immunoSEQ multiplex PCR; TCRdb's copy keeps in-frame clones and lacks some. The sample has about 150,000 clones, around 77% seen once. This entry comes from a study of cytomegalovirus exposure and HLA in healthy donors. CDR3 length: 14 residues. V lost 1 base and J lost 0, with 9 bases in between. Germline V gene lookup returns CDR1 SQVTM and CDR2 ANQGSEA. Regarding the study as a whole: In a later analysis, V- and J-gene trimming of beta chains associated with a DCLRE1C missense variant, replicated independently.

The sample comprised PBMCs. This chain uses TRBV29-1 with TRBJ1-1, with D perhaps TRBD1 (6 bases). The TCR originated in a woman in her twenties or thirties in good health and CMV-seronegative. This CDR3 reads CSVEGTVMNTEAFF. The CDR3 bases are TGCAGCGTTGAAGGGACAGTCATGAACACTGAAGCTTTCTTT.